The next 22 T cell receptor beta chains were all read from a single sample in a study of shared clonotypes between healthy human individuals. Sequencing was performed with immunoSEQ multiplex PCR; in TCRdb, only in-frame clones are kept and a portion is missing. Of fewer than 1.8 million clones listed, roughly 98.5% are singletons. The sample was naive CD4+ T cells sorted from blood. Sample subset: CD45RA+ positively selected. These receptors all come from a man aged 30 to 45 in good health.

The CDR3 bases are TGTGCCAGCAGCGCCCGGGACAGAGGCGAGCAGTACTTC. It yields the protein CASSARDRGEQYF. The V and J genes are TRBV7-3 and TRBJ2-7; 7 bases line up with TRBD1. Germline V gene lookup returns CDR1 SGHTA and CDR2 FQGTGA. V dropped 5 bases and J dropped 6; count of bases not matched to a gene: 7. This CDR3 contains 13 residues.

The chain recombines TRBV5-1 with TRBJ2-5; 11 positions agree with TRBD2. Germline trimming cut 9 bases from V and 0 bases from J; bases unmatched to any gene: 4. CDR1 and CDR2 from the germline V gene are SGHRS and YFSETQ. The CDR3 has 14 residues. The DNA for the CDR3 is TGCGCCACCTCTAGCGGGAGGCACCAAGAGACCCAGTACTTC. It is translated as CATSSGRHQETQYF.

The genes are TRBV7-9 and TRBJ2-2; 13 bases map to TRBD2. CDR3 length: 17 residues. CDR1 is SEHNR and CDR2 is FQNEAQ in the germline V gene (reference sequence). Unmatched junction bases numbered 3, after V lost 4 bases and J lost 1 base. CDR3 bases: TGTGCCAGCAGCTCGGGACTAGCGGGATGGAACACCGGGGAGCTGTTTTTT. This sequence encodes CASSSGLAGWNTGELFF.

This sequence joins TRBV7-9 and TRBJ2-7; D call uncertain. The CDR3 is made up of 15 amino acids. The V end lost 1 base, the J end lost 1 base, and 11 bases lay between the germline ends. The germline CDR1 and CDR2 sequences are SEHNR and FQNEAQ (reference sequence). CDR3 sequence: CASSLGSLSSYEQYF. CDR3 DNA: TGTGCCAGCAGCTTAGGCAGCCTATCATCCTACGAGCAGTACTTC.

The gene calls are TRBV7-8 and TRBJ1-4, with 7 bases aligning to TRBD1. Germline CDR1 is SGHVS and CDR2 is FQNEAQ. With 5 bases clipped from V and 7 bases from J, the junction kept 16 bases outside the gene matches. The CDR3 contains 17 residues. The CDR3 loop is CASSPTDRAFVGEKLFF. In DNA form, the CDR3 reads TGTGCCAGCAGCCCGACTGACAGGGCTTTCGTAGGTGAAAAACTGTTTTTT.

This chain joins TRBV4-2 and TRBJ1-4, with 8 bases identical to TRBD1. The CDR3 sequence is 15 residues long. Trimming took 2 bases from V and 7 from J; bases not matched to a gene: 6. CDR1 and CDR2 (germline): LGHNA, YNFKEQ. CDR3 sequence reads: CASSQTGQGSEKLFF. CDR3 nucleotide sequence: TGTGCCAGCAGCCAAACAGGACAGGGTAGTGAAAAACTGTTTTTT.

The rearrangement joins TRBV15 to TRBJ1-4; TRBD1 aligns across 7 bases. Germline-derived CDR1 and CDR2 are LNHNV and YYDKDF (reference sequence). V shed 2 bases and J 10 bases; nucleotides not matched to a gene: 10. The CDR3 has 15 residues. The CDR3 DNA reads TGTGCCACCAGCAGAAAGCAGGGGGATGGCGGAAAACTGTTTTTT. Translating it yields CATSRKQGDGGKLFF.

The chain links TRBV7-2 to TRBJ1-5; D is undetermined. The CDR3 has 12 amino acids. The germline V gene has CDR1 SGHTA and CDR2 FQGNSA. Trimming took 5 bases from V and 10 from J, leaving 12 bases between them. CDR3 coding DNA: TGTGCCAGCAGCCTACGCGATTATCCCCAGCATTTT. Encoded protein: CASSLRDYPQHF.

This clone was recorded once. V and J are TRBV6-1 and TRBJ2-2, with D possibly matching TRBD1 (6 bases). With 7 bases removed from V and 3 bases from J, the gap between germline ends came to 15 bases. The CDR3 is 15 amino acids. The V gene's germline CDR1 is MNHNS and CDR2 SASEGT. The CDR3 coding sequence is TGTGCCAGCAACAGGGCAAATACTTACACCGGGGAGCTGTTTTTT. As protein: CASNRANTYTGELFF.

The DNA of the CDR3 is TGCGCCAGCAGCTTGGAGGCGTTGAACACTGAAGCTTTCTTT. It encodes CASSLEALNTEAFF. The chain is built from TRBV5-1 and TRBJ1-1, with unresolved D. Germline V gene data show CDR1 as SGHRS and CDR2 as YFSETQ. V dropped 0 bases and J dropped 0 bases, with 6 bases sitting between them. The length of the CDR3 is 14 residues.

Remarks on this clone: Other DNA sequences in this sample translate to the same CDR3. CDR3 protein: CATSRVGETQYF. CDR3 nucleotides: TGTGCCACCAGCAGAGTGGGAGAGACCCAGTACTTC. This rearrangement joins TRBV15 to TRBJ2-5, with D uncertain. Between the trimmed V and J ends, which lost 1 base and 4 bases, there was a span of 4 bases. The length of the CDR3 is 12 residues. CDR1 and CDR2 from the germline V gene are LNHNV and YYDKDF (reference sequence).

V and J are TRBV6-1 and TRBJ2-7, with D perhaps matching TRBD1 or TRBD2 (5 bases each). The CDR3 length is 14 residues. Germline V CDR1 and CDR2: MNHNS, SASEGT. V lost 7 bases and J lost 3, with 16 bases in between. CDR3 nucleotide sequence: TGTGCCAGCACATTAGAGAGGGGTTACTACGAGCAGTACTTC. Its translation is CASTLERGYYEQYF.

The J gene is TRBJ2-7, the V gene TRBV6-7; 10 bases map to TRBD2. Being an ORF, TRBV6-7 has a function that is uncertain. This CDR3 is built from 17 residues. The ends lost 4 bases at V and 1 base at J; junction bases unmatched: 10. The CDR3 sequence is CASSLRLGLAVSYEQYF. Here the CDR3 DNA reads TGTGCCAGCAGTTTACGTTTAGGACTAGCGGTATCCTACGAGCAGTACTTC.

This chain connects TRBV18 to TRBJ1-1; TRBD1 agrees at 7 bases. This CDR3 region has 14 residues. Unmatched junction bases numbered 7, after V lost 3 bases and J lost 6 bases. Germline CDR1 KGHSH, CDR2 LQKENI. The CDR3 sequence: CASSPLEGAAEAFF. In nucleotides, the CDR3 is TGTGCCAGCTCACCCCTGGAGGGGGCGGCTGAAGCTTTCTTT.

The V and J genes are TRBV9 and TRBJ2-3; TRBD2 agrees at 14 bases. The CDR3 has 18 residues. Germline V gives CDR1 SGDLS, CDR2 YYNGEE. V was clipped by 4 bases and J by 0 bases; unmatched bases: 7. CDR3 loop: CASSRRLAGGLSTDTQYF. Here the CDR3 DNA reads TGTGCCAGCAGCAGGCGACTAGCGGGAGGGCTAAGCACAGATACGCAGTATTTT.

This rearrangement joins TRBV28 to TRBJ2-3; D might be TRBD1 (6 bases). Germline CDR1 and CDR2: MDHEN and SYDVKM. There are 15 residues in the CDR3. Trimming took off 3 bases at V and 4 bases at J, with 14 bases between the two ends. The CDR3 reads CASSFGTYKADTQYF. The CDR3 region has the DNA TGTGCCAGCAGTTTTGGGACATACAAGGCAGATACGCAGTATTTT.

This rearrangement joins TRBV5-1 to TRBJ1-4, with D perhaps matching TRBD1 (6 bases). V shed 4 bases and J shed 0 bases, with 13 bases lying between them. Germline CDR1 reads SGHRS; CDR2 reads YFSETQ. The CDR3 extends over 16 amino acids. The CDR3 region is CASSPGTIPTNEKLFF. The CDR3 DNA reads as TGCGCCAGCAGCCCTGGGACAATCCCAACTAATGAAAAACTGTTTTTT.

The chain links TRBV27 to TRBJ2-2, with 7 bases matching TRBD2. CDR1 and CDR2 from the germline V gene are MNHEY and SMNVEV (reference sequence). The CDR3 contains 15 residues. With 10 bases clipped from V and 2 bases from J, the junction kept 10 bases outside the gene matches. The CDR3 spells CATAPGLLNTGELFF. Written as DNA, the CDR3 is TGTGCCACCGCCCCGGGACTACTAAACACCGGGGAGCTGTTTTTT.

The V call is TRBV28, the J call TRBJ1-1; 10 nucleotides agree with TRBD1. Trimming at V came to 3 bases and at J to 10 bases, leaving 11 bases not matched to a gene. This CDR3 has 15 residues. Germline V gene sequence: CDR1 MDHEN, CDR2 SYDVKM. CDR3 loop: CASSFTGQGIYRAFF. The CDR3 region has the DNA TGTGCCAGCAGTTTTACGGGACAGGGGATATACAGAGCTTTCTTT.

On this clone: Other nucleotide sequences in the sample specify the same CDR3. The chain couples TRBV20-1 to TRBJ2-5, with D perhaps matching TRBD2 (5 bases). V was pared by 5 bases and J by 5 bases, with 9 bases between. Per germline, CDR1 DFQATT and CDR2 SNEGSKA (reference sequence). This CDR3 comprises 11 residues. The CDR3 bases are TGCAGTGCTCTCAGAGGGGAGACCCAGTACTTC. This sequence encodes CSALRGETQYF.

CDR3 loop: CASSLNSNEQFF. For the CDR3, the DNA is TGTGCCAGCAGCTTGAATTCCAATGAGCAGTTCTTC. V and J are TRBV5-4 and TRBJ2-1; D unclear. Germline loops: CDR1 SGHNT, CDR2 YYREEE (reference sequence). Between the trimmed V and J ends, which lost 1 base and 6 bases, there was a span of 5 bases. This CDR3 has 12 residues.

This sequence joins TRBV5-6 and TRBJ1-5, with D unclear. Germline CDR1 reads SGHDT; CDR2 reads YYEEEE. V lost 4 bases and J 3 bases, leaving 8 bases between the germline ends. The CDR3 is made up of 13 amino acids. The DNA of the CDR3 is TGTGCCAGCAGCCCCAGGCCCAATCAGCCCCAGCATTTT. This translates into CASSPRPNQPQHF.